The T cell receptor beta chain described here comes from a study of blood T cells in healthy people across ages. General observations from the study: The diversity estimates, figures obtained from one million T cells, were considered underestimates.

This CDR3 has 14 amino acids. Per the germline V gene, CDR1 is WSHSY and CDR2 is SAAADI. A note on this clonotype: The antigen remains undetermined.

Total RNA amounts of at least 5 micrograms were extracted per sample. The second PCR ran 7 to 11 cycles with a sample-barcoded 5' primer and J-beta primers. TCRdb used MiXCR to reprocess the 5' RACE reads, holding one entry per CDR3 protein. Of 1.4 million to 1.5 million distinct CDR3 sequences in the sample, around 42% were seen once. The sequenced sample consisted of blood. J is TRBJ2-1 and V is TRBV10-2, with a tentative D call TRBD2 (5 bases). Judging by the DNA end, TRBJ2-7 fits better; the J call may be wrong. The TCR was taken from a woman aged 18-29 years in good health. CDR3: CASRGGNWYNEQYF. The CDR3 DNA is TGCGCCAGCAGAGGAGGTAATTGGTACAATGAGCAGTACTTC.